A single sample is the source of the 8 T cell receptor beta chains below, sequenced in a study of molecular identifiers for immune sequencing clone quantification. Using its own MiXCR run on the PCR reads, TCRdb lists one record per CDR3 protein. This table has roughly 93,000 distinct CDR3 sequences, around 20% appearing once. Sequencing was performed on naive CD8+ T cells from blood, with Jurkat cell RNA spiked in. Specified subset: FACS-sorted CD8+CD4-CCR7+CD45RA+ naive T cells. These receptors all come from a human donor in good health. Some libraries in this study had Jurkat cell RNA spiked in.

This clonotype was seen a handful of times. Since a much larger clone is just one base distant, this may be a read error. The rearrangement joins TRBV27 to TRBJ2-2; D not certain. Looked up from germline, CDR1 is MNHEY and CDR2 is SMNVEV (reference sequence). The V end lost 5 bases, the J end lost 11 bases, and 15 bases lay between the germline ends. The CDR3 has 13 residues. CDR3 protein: CASSPAPPVELFF. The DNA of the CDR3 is TGTGCCAGCAGTCCCGCGCCACCGGTCGAGCTGTTTTTT.

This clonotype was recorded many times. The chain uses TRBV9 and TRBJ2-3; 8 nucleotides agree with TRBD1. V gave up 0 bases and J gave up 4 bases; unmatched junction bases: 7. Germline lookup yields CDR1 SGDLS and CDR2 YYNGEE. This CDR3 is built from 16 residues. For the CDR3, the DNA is TGTGCCAGCAGCGTAGAGGCCAGGGGGCTCGCAGATACGCAGTATTTT. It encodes CASSVEARGLADTQYF. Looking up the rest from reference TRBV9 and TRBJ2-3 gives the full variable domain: DSGVTQTPKHLITATGQRVTLRCSPRSGDLSVYWYQQSLDQGLQFLIQYYNGEERAKGNILERFSAQQFPDLHSELNLSSLELGDSALYFCASSVEARGLADTQYFGPGTRLTVL.

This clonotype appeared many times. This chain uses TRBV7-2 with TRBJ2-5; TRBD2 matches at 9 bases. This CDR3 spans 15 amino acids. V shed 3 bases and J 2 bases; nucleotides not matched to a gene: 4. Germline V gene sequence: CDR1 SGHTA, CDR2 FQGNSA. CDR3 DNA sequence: TGTGCCAGCAGCTTGGGGGCGGGGGGGCAAGAGACCCAGTACTTC. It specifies CASSLGAGGQETQYF.

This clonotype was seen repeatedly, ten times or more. The DNA of the CDR3 is TGTGCCAGCAGTCCGGAGTACCTTAGCGGGGGTGGCACAGATACGCAGTATTTT. Amino acids: CASSPEYLSGGGTDTQYF. The chain recombines TRBV12-3 or TRBV12-4 with TRBJ2-3, with TRBD2 identical over 9 bases. The CDR3 is 18 amino acids. The J segment lost 1 base and the V segment lost 5 bases, leaving 13 bases of the junction unmatched.

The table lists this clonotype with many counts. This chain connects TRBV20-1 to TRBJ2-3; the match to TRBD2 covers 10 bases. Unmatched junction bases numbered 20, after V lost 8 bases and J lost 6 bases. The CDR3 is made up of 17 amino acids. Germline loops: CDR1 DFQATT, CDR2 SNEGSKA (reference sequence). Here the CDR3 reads CSPLRRVDSGGRDTQYF. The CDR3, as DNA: TGCAGTCCACTTCGGCGGGTCGATAGCGGGGGGCGGGATACGCAGTATTTT.

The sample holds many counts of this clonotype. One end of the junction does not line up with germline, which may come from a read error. The CDR3 bases are TGTGCCAGCAGCTCAACACTCGGGACTACTTCTAGCACAGATGCGCAGTATTTT. It encodes CASSSTLGTTSSTDAQYF. The J gene is TRBJ2-3, the V gene TRBV7-9, with 7 bases fitting TRBD2. Germline V CDR1 and CDR2: SEHNR, FQNEAQ (reference sequence). CDR3 length equals 18 residues.

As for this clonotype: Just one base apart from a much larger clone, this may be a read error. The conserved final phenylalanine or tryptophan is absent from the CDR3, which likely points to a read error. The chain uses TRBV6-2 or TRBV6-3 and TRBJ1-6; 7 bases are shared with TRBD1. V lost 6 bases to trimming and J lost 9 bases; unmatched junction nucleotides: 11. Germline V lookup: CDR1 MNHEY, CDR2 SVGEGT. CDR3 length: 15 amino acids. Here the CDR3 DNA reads TGTGCCAGCAGGACAAACAGGGGCGTCGGTTCACCCCTCCACCTT. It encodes CASRTNRGVGSPLHL.

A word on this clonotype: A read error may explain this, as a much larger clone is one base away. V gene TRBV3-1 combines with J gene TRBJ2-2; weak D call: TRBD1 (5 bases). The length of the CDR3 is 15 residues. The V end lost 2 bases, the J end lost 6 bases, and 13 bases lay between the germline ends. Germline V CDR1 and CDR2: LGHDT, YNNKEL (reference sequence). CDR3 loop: CASSQPRQKPGELFF. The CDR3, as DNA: TGTGCCAGCAGCCAACCGAGACAGAAGCCCGGGGAGCTGTTTTTT. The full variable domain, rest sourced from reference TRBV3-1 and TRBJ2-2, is DTAVSQTPKYLVTQMGNDKSIKCEQNLGHDTMYWYKQDSKKFLKIMFSYNNKELIINETVPNRFSPKSPDKAHLNLHINSLELGDSAVYFCASSQPRQKPGELFFGEGSRLTVL.